This passage covers 11 T cell receptor beta chains from one sample sequenced in a study of T cells in localized non-small cell lung cancer. The data were produced by immunoSEQ multiplex PCR, yet TCRdb's version contains in-frame clones alone and is incomplete. The repertoire holds some 6,700 clones, with around 40% as singletons. The sequencing used lung tumor tissue, collected before any cancer treatment. The receptors derive from a man aged 40 to 75 with stage III lung adenocarcinoma.

This clone was observed a few times. The chain is built from TRBV11-1 and TRBJ2-5; D is ambiguous. V lost 7 bases, J lost 4 bases, and 19 bases lay in between. This CDR3 region has 15 residues. CDR1 is SGHAT and CDR2 is FQDESV in the germline V gene (reference sequence). CDR3 loop: CASTHSYGVVETQYF. For the CDR3, the DNA is TGTGCCAGCACTCATTCTTATGGGGTTGTAGAGACCCAGTACTTC.

The V and J genes are TRBV14 and TRBJ2-5; unclear D gene. The CDR3 length is 13 residues. Germline CDR1 and CDR2: SGHDN and FVKESK. Trimming pared 0 bases from V and 7 bases from J, leaving 9 bases between. The CDR3 here is CASSQDPLGTQYF. Here the CDR3 DNA reads TGTGCCAGCAGCCAAGATCCGTTAGGGACCCAGTACTTC.

V gene TRBV12-5 combines with J gene TRBJ2-2; TRBD2 might be the D (5 bases). V shed 6 bases and J shed 5 bases, with 16 bases lying between them. This CDR3 contains 15 residues. Germline CDR1 LGHNT, CDR2 FRNRAP. The CDR3: CASGPPSPGTGELFF. DNA for the CDR3: TGTGCTAGTGGCCCCCCAAGTCCGGGGACCGGGGAGCTGTTTTTT. Complete variable domain (other parts from reference TRBV12-5 and TRBJ2-2): DARVTQTPRHKVTEMGQEVTMRCQPILGHNTVFWYRQTMMQGLELLAYFRNRAPLDDSGMPKDRFSAEMPDATLATLKIQPSEPRDSAVYFCASGPPSPGTGELFFGEGSRLTVL.

This clone is labeled as medium-sized. The chain is built from TRBV9 and TRBJ1-2, with D possibly matching TRBD1 (5 bases). This CDR3 has 15 residues. Trimming left V 0 bases short and J 4 bases short, with 13 bases between. CDR1 and CDR2 (germline): SGDLS, YYNGEE. CDR3 DNA: TGTGCCAGCAGCGTAGACAGCGCCGGGGGCTATGGCTACACCTTC. It yields the protein CASSVDSAGGYGYTF.

This rearrangement joins TRBV29-1 to TRBJ2-7; D possibly corresponds to TRBD1 (7 bases). Germline CDR1 is SQVTM and CDR2 is ANQGSEA. The CDR3 sequence is 14 residues long. The CDR3 spells CSVPHRQGGDEQYF. The CDR3 DNA is TGCAGTGTCCCTCACCGGCAGGGGGGAGACGAGCAGTACTTC.

The J gene is TRBJ1-6, the V gene TRBV7-5; the table's D call, TRBD1, has no DNA check behind it. TRBV7-5 is a pseudogene locus. This CDR3 is 15 amino acids long. CDR3 in amino acids: CASSSTGVVNSPLHF. As DNA, the CDR3 is TGTGCCAGCAGCTCAACAGGGGTCGTAAATTCACCCCTCCACTTT.

This sequence joins TRBV19 and TRBJ2-1; D gene ambiguous. Germline CDR1 reads LNHDA; CDR2 reads SQIVND (reference sequence). This CDR3 region has 13 residues. Trimming pared 5 bases from V and 7 bases from J, leaving 12 bases between. The CDR3 nucleotides are TGTGCCAGTAGTGATAGCTATCCGAATGAGCAGTTCTTC. Its protein is CASSDSYPNEQFF.

The DNA of the CDR3 is TGTGCCAGCTCACCGGCAGGGAACACCGGGGAGCTGTTTTTT. This gives the protein CASSPAGNTGELFF. This chain joins TRBV18 and TRBJ2-2; D gene unclear. Trimming stripped 3 bases from V and 1 base from J, with 6 bases between. From germline, CDR1 is KGHSH and CDR2 LQKENI. The CDR3 has 14 residues. The entire variable domain, with the rest obtained from reference TRBV18 and TRBJ2-2, is as follows: NAGVMQNPRHLVRRRGQEARLRCSPMKGHSHVYWYRQLPEEGLKFMVYLQKENIIDESGMPKERFSAEFPKEGPSILRIQQVVRGDSAAYFCASSPAGNTGELFFGEGSRLTVL.

Judged by abundance, this clone is large. The rearrangement uses TRBV18 and TRBJ1-4; 9 bases line up with TRBD1. Losses at the gene ends were 6 bases for V and 7 bases for J; bases not matched to a gene: 6. There are 14 residues in the CDR3. Per the germline V gene, CDR1 is KGHSH and CDR2 is LQKENI. The CDR3 nucleotides are TGTGCCAGCTCCCTACAGGGGGCGCGTGAAAAACTGTTTTTT. It specifies CASSLQGAREKLFF.

A single count supports this clone. The chain uses TRBV19 and TRBJ1-2; 7 nucleotides line up with TRBD1. The germline V gene has CDR1 LNHDA and CDR2 SQIVND (reference sequence). The CDR3 is 14 residues long. Trimming cost V 6 bases and J 7 bases; bases outside gene matches: 11. CDR3 sequence reads: CASSNHRGKFGYTF. The CDR3 nucleotides are TGTGCCAGTAGCAATCACAGGGGAAAGTTTGGCTACACCTTC.

For the CDR3, the DNA is TGTGCCAGCAGTTCGTTGACAGGGGGCTCTGCGGCTGAAGCTTTCTTT. The encoded protein is CASSSLTGGSAAEAFF. The chain combines TRBV28 with TRBJ1-1; 10 bases match TRBD1. Germline assignment: CDR1 MDHEN and CDR2 SYDVKM. J lost 6 bases, V lost 4 bases, and 11 bases had no gene match. The CDR3 contains 16 residues.